This TCR beta chain stems from a study of Ad26.COV2.S vaccination and SARS-CoV-2 variants. Clones were sequenced by immunoSEQ multiplex PCR, and TCRdb holds only the in-frame ones, with some missing. The sample consists of more than 400,000 clones, around 92% of them appearing once. V lost 4 bases and J 4 bases, leaving 16 bases between the germline ends. CDR1 is SGDLS, CDR2 YYNGEE, per germline. The length of the CDR3 is 15 residues. Indicated treatment: some 19 received Ad26.COV2.S at low or high dose, single or two shots; about 5 received placebo; per-sample allocation not given. Day 63 after the first injection of vaccine or placebo was the sampling time.

The receptor's source is a person between 18 and 65 years old who received the Ad26.COV2.S COVID-19 vaccine or a placebo. The sample consisted of peripheral blood, taken in a trial of Ad26.COV2.S vaccine versus placebo. The V and J genes are TRBV9 and TRBJ2-3; D could derive from TRBD1 or TRBD2 (6 bases each). The CDR3 region has the DNA TGTGCCAGCAGCCCGACGCTGGGGGGCCCAGATACGCAGTATTTT. This translates into CASSPTLGGPDTQYF.